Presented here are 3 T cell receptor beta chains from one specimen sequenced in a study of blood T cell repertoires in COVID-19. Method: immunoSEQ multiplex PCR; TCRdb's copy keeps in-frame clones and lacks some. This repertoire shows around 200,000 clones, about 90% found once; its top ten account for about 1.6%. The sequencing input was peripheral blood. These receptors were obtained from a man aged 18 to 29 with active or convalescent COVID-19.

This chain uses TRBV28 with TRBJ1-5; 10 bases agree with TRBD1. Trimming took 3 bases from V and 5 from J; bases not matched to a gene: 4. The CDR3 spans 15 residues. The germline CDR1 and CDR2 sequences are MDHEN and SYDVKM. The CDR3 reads CASSFGDRGYQPQHF. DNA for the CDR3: TGTGCCAGCAGTTTCGGGGACAGGGGATATCAGCCCCAGCATTTT.

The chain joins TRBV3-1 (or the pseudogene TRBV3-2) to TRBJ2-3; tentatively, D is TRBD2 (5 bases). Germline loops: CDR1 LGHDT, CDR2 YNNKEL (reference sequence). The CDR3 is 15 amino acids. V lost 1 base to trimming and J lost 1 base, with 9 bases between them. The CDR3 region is CASSQGWRGTDTQYF. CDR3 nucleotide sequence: TGTGCCAGCAGCCAAGGTTGGCGGGGCACAGATACGCAGTATTTT.

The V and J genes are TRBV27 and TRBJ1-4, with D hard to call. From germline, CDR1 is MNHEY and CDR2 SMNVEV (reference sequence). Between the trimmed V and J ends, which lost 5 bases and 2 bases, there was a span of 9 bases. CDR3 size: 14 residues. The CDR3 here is CASSPSSTNEKLFF. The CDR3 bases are TGTGCCAGCAGTCCGTCAAGCACTAATGAAAAACTGTTTTTT. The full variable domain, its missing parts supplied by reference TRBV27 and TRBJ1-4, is EAQVTQNPRYLITVTGKKLTVTCSQNMNHEYMSWYRQDPGLGLRQIYYSMNVEVTDKGDVPEGYKVSRKEKRNFPLILESPSPNQTSLYFCASSPSSTNEKLFFGSGTQLSVL.